The sequence of this T cell receptor (beta chain) was determined in a study of blood T cells in healthy people across ages. Regarding the study as a whole: There were more naive CD4+ cells and higher diversity in long-lived donors than in aged donors.

A second PCR, run for about 7 to 11 cycles, used a sample-barcoded 5' primer plus a J-beta primer mix. From the 5' RACE reads, TCRdb called clonotypes with MiXCR, one entry per CDR3 protein. In the table there are more than 500,000 distinct CDR3 sequences, 27% of which are singletons. The table lists this clonotype with a few counts. Its cognate antigen is unknown. The CDR3 totals 17 residues. Per the germline V gene, CDR1 is MNHEY and CDR2 is SVGAGI. The V and J ends lost 0 bases and 0 bases respectively, with 14 bases between them. This sample was shared with a second study, whose subject was T cells of mothers and their children. That paper states: Per mother, over 9 million TCR beta CDR3 reads were obtained; per child, 2.5 million to 3.5 million.

This TCR was recovered from a boy under 10 years old in good health. Sequencing was carried out using blood. The rearrangement links TRBV6-5 to TRBJ2-5; tentative D call: TRBD1 (6 bases). The CDR3 sequence: CASSYSITGQDQETQYF. The DNA for the CDR3 is TGTGCCAGCAGTTACTCGATAACAGGGCAGGACCAAGAGACCCAGTACTTC.